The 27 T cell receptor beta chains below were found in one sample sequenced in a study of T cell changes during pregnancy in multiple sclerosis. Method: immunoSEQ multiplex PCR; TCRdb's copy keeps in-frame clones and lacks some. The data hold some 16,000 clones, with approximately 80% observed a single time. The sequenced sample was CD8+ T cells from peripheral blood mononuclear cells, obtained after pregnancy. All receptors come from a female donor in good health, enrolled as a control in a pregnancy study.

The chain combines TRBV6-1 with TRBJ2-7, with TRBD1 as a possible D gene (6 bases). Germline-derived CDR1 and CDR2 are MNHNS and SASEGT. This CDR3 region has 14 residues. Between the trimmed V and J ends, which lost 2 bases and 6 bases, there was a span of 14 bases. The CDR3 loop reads CASSEPIGGREQYF. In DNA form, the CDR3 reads TGTGCCAGCAGTGAACCGATAGGGGGTCGCGAGCAGTACTTC.

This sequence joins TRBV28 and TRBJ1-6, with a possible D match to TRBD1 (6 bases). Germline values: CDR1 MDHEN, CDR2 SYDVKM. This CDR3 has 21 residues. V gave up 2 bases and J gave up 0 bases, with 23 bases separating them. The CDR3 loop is CASSLKRARGMTSSYNSPLHF. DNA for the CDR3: TGTGCCAGCAGTTTAAAACGTGCCAGGGGAATGACAAGCTCCTATAATTCACCCCTCCACTTT.

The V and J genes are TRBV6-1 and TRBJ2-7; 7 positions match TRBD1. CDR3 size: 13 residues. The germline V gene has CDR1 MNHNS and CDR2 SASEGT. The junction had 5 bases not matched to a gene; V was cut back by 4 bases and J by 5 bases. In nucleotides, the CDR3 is TGTGCCAGCAGTGGAACAGGGGCCCACGAGCAGTACTTC. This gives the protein CASSGTGAHEQYF.

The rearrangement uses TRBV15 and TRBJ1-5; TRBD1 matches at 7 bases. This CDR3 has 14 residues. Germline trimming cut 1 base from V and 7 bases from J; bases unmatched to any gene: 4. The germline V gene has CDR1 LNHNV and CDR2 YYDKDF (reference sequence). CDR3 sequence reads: CATSRGQGDQPQHF. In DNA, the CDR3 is TGTGCCACCAGCAGAGGACAGGGAGACCAGCCCCAGCATTTT.

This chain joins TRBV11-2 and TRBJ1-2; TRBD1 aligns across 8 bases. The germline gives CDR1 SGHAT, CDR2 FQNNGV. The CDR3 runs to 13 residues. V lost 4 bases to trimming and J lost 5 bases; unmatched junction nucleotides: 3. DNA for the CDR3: TGTGCCAGCAGCTCAGGGGGCGCGTATGGCTACACCTTC. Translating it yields CASSSGGAYGYTF. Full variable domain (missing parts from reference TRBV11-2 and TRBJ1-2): EAGVAQSPRYKIIEKRQSVAFWCNPISGHATLYWYQQILGQGPKLLIQFQNNGVVDDSQLPKDRFSAERLKGVDSTLKIQPAKLEDSAVYLCASSSGGAYGYTFGSGTRLTVV.

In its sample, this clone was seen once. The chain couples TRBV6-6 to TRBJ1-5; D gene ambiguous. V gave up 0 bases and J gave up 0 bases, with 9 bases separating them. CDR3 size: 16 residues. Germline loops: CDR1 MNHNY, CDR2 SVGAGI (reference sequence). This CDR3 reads CASSYSSGPSNQPQHF. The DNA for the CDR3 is TGTGCCAGCAGTTACTCATCTGGGCCTAGCAATCAGCCCCAGCATTTT.

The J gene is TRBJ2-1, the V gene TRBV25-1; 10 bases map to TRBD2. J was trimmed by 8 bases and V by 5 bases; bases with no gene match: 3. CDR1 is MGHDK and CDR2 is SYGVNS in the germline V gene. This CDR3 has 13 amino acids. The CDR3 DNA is TGTGCCAGCAGTCCTAGCGGGAGACATGAGCAGTTCTTC. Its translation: CASSPSGRHEQFF.

The CDR3 here is CASSVGGETQYF. Written as DNA, the CDR3 is TGTGCCAGCAGCGTAGGAGGAGAGACCCAGTACTTC. The rearrangement joins TRBV9 to TRBJ2-5; D is undetermined. Germline V CDR1 and CDR2: SGDLS, YYNGEE. This CDR3 region has 12 residues. Trimming stripped 0 bases from V and 4 bases from J, with 4 bases between.

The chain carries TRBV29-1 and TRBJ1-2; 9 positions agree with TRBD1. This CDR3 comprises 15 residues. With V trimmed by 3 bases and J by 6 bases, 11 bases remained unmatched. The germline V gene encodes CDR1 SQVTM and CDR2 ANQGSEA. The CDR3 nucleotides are TGCAGCGTTGATAAGGGACAGGGTGTAACGGATGGCTACACCTTC. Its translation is CSVDKGQGVTDGYTF.

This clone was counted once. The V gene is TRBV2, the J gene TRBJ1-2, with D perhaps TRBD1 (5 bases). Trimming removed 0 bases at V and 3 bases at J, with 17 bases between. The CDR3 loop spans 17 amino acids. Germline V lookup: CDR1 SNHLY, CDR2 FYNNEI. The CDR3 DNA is TGTGCCAGCAGTGAAGCGCCCACAGGTGGCGCATACTATGGCTACACCTTC. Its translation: CASSEAPTGGAYYGYTF. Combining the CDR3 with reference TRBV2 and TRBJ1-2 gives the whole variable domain EPEVTQTPSHQVTQMGQEVILRCVPISNHLYFYWYRQILGQKVEFLVSFYNNEISEKSEIFDDQFSVERPDGSNFTLKIRSTKLEDSAMYFCASSEAPTGGAYYGYTFGSGTRLTVV.

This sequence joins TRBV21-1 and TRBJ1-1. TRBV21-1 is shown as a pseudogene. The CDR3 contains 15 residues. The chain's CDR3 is CASILNEVRNTEAFF. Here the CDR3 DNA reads TGTGCCAGCATCCTGAATGAGGTCCGGAACACTGAAGCTTTCTTT.

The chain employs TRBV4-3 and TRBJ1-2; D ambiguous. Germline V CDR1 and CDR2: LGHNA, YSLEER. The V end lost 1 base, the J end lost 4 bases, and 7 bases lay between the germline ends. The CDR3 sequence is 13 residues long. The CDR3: CASSQGRGYGYTF. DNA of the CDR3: TGCGCCAGCAGCCAAGGACGGGGCTATGGCTACACCTTC.

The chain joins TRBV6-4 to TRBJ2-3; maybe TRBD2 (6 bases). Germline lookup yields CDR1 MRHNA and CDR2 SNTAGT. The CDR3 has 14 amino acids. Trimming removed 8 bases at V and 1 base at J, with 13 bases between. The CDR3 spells CASSGGEGTDTQYF. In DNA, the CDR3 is TGTGCCAGCTCCGGTGGGGAGGGCACAGATACGCAGTATTTT.

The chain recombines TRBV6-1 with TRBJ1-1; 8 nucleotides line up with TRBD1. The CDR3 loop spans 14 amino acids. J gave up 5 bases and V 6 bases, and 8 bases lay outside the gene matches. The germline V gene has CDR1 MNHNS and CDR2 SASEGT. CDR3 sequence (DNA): TGTGCCAGCAGGTCCAGGGGGCTTCGGACTGAAGCTTTCTTT. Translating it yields CASRSRGLRTEAFF.

The CDR3 DNA is TGTGCCAGCAGCTCCTCGGGAAGAGTAGCGGGGCGTTACGAGCAGTACTTC. It translates to CASSSSGRVAGRYEQYF. The gene calls are TRBV7-9 and TRBJ2-7, with 8 bases fitting TRBD2. The V gene end was trimmed by 4 bases and the J gene end by 4 bases; junction bases not matched to a gene: 15. Germline CDR1 SEHNR, CDR2 FQNEAQ (reference sequence). This CDR3 comprises 17 residues. The full variable domain, rest sourced from reference TRBV7-9 and TRBJ2-7, is DTGVSQNPRHKITKRGQNVTFRCDPISEHNRLYWYRQTLGQGPEFLTYFQNEAQLEKSRLLSDRFSAERPKGSFSTLEIQRTEQGDSAMYLCASSSSGRVAGRYEQYFGPGTRLTVT.

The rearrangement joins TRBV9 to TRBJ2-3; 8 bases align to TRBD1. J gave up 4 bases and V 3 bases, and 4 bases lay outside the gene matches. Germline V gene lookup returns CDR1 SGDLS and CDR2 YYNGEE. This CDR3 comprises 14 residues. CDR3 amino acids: CASSAGQGADTQYF. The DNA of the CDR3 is TGTGCCAGCAGCGCCGGACAGGGAGCAGATACGCAGTATTTT.

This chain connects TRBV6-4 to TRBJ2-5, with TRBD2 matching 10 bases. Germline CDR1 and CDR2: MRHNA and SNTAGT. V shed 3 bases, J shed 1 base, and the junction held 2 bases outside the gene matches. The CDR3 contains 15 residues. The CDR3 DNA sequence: TGTGCCAGCAGTGAGGCTAGCGGGAGCCAAGAGACCCAGTACTTC. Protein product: CASSEASGSQETQYF.

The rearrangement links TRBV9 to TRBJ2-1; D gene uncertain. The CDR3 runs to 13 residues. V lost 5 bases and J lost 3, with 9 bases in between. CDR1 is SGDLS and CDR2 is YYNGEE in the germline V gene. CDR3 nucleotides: TGTGCCAGCAGTGGTAACTACTACAATGAGCAGTTCTTC. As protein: CASSGNYYNEQFF.

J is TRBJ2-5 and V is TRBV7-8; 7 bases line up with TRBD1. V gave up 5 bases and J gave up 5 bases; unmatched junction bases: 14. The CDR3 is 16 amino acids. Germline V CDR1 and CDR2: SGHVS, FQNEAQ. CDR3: CASSPHAPTGWETQYF. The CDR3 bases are TGTGCCAGCAGCCCACACGCCCCGACAGGGTGGGAGACCCAGTACTTC.

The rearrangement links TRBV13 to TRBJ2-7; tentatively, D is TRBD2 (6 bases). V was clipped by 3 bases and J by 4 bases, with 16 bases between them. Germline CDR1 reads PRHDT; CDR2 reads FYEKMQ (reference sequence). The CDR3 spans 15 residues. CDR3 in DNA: TGTGCCAGCAGCTTGGGGCCCCAGGAGGGTTACGAGCAGTACTTC. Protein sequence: CASSLGPQEGYEQYF.

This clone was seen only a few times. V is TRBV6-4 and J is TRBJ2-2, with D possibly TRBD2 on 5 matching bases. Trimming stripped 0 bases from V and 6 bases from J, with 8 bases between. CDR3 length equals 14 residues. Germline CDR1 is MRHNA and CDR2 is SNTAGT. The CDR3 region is CASSDSVGAGELFF. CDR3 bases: TGTGCCAGCAGTGACTCCGTCGGGGCCGGGGAGCTGTTTTTT.

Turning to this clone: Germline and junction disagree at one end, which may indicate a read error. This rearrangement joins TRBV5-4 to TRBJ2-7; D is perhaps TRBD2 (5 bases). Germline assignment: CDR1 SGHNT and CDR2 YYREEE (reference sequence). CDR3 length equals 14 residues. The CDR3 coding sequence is TGTGCCAGCAGCACTGGACCTAGCTCCTACGAGCAGTGCTTC. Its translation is CASSTGPSSYEQCF.

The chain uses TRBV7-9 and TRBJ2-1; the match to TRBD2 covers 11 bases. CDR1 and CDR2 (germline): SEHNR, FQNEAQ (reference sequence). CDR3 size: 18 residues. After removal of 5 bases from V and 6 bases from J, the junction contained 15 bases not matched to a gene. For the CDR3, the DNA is TGTGCCAGCAGCCAAACCGTACTAGCGGGGGCCCAATCCAATGAGCAGTTCTTC. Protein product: CASSQTVLAGAQSNEQFF.

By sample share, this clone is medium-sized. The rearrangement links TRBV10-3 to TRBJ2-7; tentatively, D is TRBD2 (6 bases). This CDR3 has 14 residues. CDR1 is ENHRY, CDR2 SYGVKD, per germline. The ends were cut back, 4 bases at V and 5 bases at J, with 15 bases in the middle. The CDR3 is CAISVAGNADEQYF. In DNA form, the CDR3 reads TGTGCCATCAGTGTGGCGGGGAACGCGGACGAGCAGTACTTC.

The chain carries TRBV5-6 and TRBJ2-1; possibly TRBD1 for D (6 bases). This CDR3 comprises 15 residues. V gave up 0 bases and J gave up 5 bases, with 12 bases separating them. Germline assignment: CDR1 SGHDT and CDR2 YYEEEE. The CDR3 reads CASSLARYRDNEQFF. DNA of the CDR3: TGTGCCAGCAGCTTGGCACGATACAGGGACAATGAGCAGTTCTTC.

The CDR3 DNA is TGCGCCAGCAGCCCGGGACAGGGGGCAGATACGCAGTATTTT. This codes for CASSPGQGADTQYF. The chain combines TRBV5-1 with TRBJ2-3, with 11 positions matching TRBD1. After removal of 4 bases from V and 4 bases from J, the junction contained 2 bases not matched to a gene. The CDR3 loop spans 14 amino acids. In germline, CDR1 is SGHRS, CDR2 YFSETQ. The whole variable domain, remainder taken from reference TRBV5-1 and TRBJ2-3, is KAGVTQTPRYLIKTRGQQVTLSCSPISGHRSVSWYQQTPGQGLQFLFEYFSETQRNKGNFPGRFSGRQFSNSRSEMNVSTLELGDSALYLCASSPGQGADTQYFGPGTRLTVL.

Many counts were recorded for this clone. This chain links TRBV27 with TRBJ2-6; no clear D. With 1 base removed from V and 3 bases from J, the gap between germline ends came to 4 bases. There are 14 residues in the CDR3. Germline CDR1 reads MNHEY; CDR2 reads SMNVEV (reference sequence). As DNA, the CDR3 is TGTGCCAGCAGTTTATTGTATGGGGCCAACGTCCTGACTTTC. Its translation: CASSLLYGANVLTF.